This TCR beta chain was sequenced during a study of T cells after yellow fever vaccination. MiXCR, run by TCRdb on the 5' RACE reads, gives a single entry per CDR3 protein. The sample yields 170,000 or so distinct CDR3 sequences, roughly 8.8% seen once. This CDR3 contains 15 residues. In germline, CDR1 is MGHRA, CDR2 YSYEKL. To note about this clonotype: Sequence at one end of the junction differs from germline and may be a read error.

This sample comprised CD8+ T cells sorted from PBMCs, obtained 45 days after the yellow fever booster vaccination. The chain combines TRBV4-1 with TRBJ2-7, with D perhaps given as TRBD1 or TRBD2 (6 bases each). The sequence came from a man younger than 35 who received the YFV17D yellow fever vaccine. This chain's CDR3 is CASSRGVNGLYEQHF. The DNA of the CDR3 is TGCGCCAGCAGCAGGGGGGTAAACGGTCTCTACGAGCAGCACTTC.